Below, 5 T cell receptor beta chains from the same sample are listed, as sequenced in a study of shared clonotypes between healthy human individuals. The table came from immunoSEQ multiplex PCR; TCRdb's copy has only in-frame clones and leaves some out. This repertoire shows roughly 1,600,000 clones, around 98.5% found once; its top ten account for 0.36%. Material for sequencing was naive CD4+ T cells sorted from blood. Subset denoted: CD45RA+ positively selected. Receptors were obtained from a man aged 30-40 years in good health.

This clone was seen once. The rearrangement uses TRBV29-1 and TRBJ2-2, with D possibly being TRBD2 (6 bases). The CDR3 length is 15 residues. Germline V gene sequence: CDR1 SQVTM, CDR2 ANQGSEA. The germline V and J ends were trimmed by 7 bases and 4 bases, with 19 bases remaining between them. In DNA, the CDR3 is TGCAGCGCAGAGACGGAGGGTACACCCACCGGGGAGCTGTTTTTT. It yields the protein CSAETEGTPTGELFF.

The chain joins TRBV28 to TRBJ1-5; TRBD1 is a possible D gene (6 bases). Germline CDR1 MDHEN, CDR2 SYDVKM. The CDR3 has 15 residues. V was cut by 6 bases and J by 7 bases, with 19 bases left in between. The CDR3 DNA reads TGTGCCAGCAGCAACGGTGGGACAAGGGGGCAGCCCCAGCATTTT. Translated, it gives CASSNGGTRGQPQHF.

This chain connects TRBV28 to TRBJ1-1; D ambiguous. Per germline, CDR1 MDHEN and CDR2 SYDVKM. The CDR3 loop spans 13 amino acids. V was clipped by 6 bases and J by 3 bases, with 11 bases between them. CDR3 DNA sequence: TGTGCCAGCAGCAAAAAGTTTGACACTGAAGCTTTCTTT. Translated: CASSKKFDTEAFF. Using reference TRBV28 and TRBJ1-1 for the parts outside the CDR3, the full variable domain is DVKVTQSSRYLVKRTGEKVFLECVQDMDHENMFWYRQDPGLGLRLIYFSYDVKMKEKGDIPEGYSVSREKKERFSLILESASTNQTSMYLCASSKKFDTEAFFGQGTRLTVV.

The chain couples TRBV28 to TRBJ2-2; D remains ambiguous. Germline loops: CDR1 MDHEN, CDR2 SYDVKM. CDR3 size: 13 residues. The V gene lost 1 base and the J gene lost 4 bases, with 4 bases spanning the gap. DNA for the CDR3: TGTGCCAGCAGTTTATATTCCACCGGGGAGCTGTTTTTT. This sequence encodes CASSLYSTGELFF.

The chain joins TRBV7-2 to TRBJ2-1; D call uncertain. The ends were cut back, 4 bases at V and 5 bases at J, with 15 bases in the middle. The CDR3 is 15 amino acids. Germline CDR1 is SGHTA and CDR2 is FQGNSA. In DNA, the CDR3 is TGTGCCAGCAGCTCGGACCCTGACCCCCACAATGAGCAGTTCTTC. Its translation is CASSSDPDPHNEQFF.